These 2 T cell receptor beta chains came from one sample sequenced in a study of OX40 agonist ivuxolimab in advanced cancers. TCRdb keeps only in-frame clones here, not all; method: immunoSEQ multiplex PCR. The sample consists of some 45,000 clones, approximately 92% of them appearing once. Source: CD4+ or CD8+ T cells sorted from blood, taken in a trial of the OX40 agonist ivuxolimab. The source is an adult with an advanced solid tumor such as melanoma, head and neck, liver or kidney cancer.

The chain joins TRBV19 to TRBJ2-3; unclear D gene. Germline V CDR1 and CDR2: LNHDA, SQIVND (reference sequence). CDR3 length equals 13 residues. V was shortened by 0 bases and J by 3 bases, with 4 bases between the two germline ends. CDR3 in DNA: TGTGCCAGTAGTATAGAGAGGACAGATACGCAGTATTTT. It codes for CASSIERTDTQYF.

CDR3 loop: CASSLAVEGNYGYTF. The CDR3 DNA reads as TGTGCCAGCAGCTTGGCCGTCGAGGGGAACTATGGCTACACCTTC. This chain uses TRBV5-5 with TRBJ1-2; D might be TRBD1 (5 bases). The CDR3 contains 15 residues. The V gene's germline CDR1 is SGHKS and CDR2 YYEKEE (reference sequence). V gave up 0 bases and J gave up 2 bases, with 11 bases separating them.